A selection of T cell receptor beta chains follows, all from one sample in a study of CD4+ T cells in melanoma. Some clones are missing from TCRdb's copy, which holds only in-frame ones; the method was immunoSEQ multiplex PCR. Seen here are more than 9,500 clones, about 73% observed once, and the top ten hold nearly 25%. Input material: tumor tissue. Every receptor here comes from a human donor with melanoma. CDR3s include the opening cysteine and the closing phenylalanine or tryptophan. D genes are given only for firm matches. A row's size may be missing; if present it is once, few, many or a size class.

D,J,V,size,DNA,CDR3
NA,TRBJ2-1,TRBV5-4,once,TGTGCCAGCAGCTTGAGGAGTGAGCAGTTCTTC,CASSLRSEQFF
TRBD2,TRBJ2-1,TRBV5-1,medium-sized,TGCGCCAGCAGCTCACGGGGGGGGGATTACAATGAGCAGTTCTTC,CASSSRGGDYNEQFF
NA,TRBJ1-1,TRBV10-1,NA,TGCGCCAGCAGTGACAGGGACACTGAAGCTTTCTTT,CASSDRDTEAFF
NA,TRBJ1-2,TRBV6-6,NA,TGTGCCAGCGGGGGGGCCAACCCTTCCGGCTACACCTTC,CASGGANPSGYTF
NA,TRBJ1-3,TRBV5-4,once,TGTGCCAGCAGCTTGGGGACAGCCGGAAACACCATATATTTT,CASSLGTAGNTIYF
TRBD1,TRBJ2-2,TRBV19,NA,TGTGCCAGTAGACAGGGGGACGGGGAGCTGTTTTTT,CASRQGDGELFF
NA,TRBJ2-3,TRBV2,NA,TGTGCCAGCAGCCCGACGGGGTCGGGGACAGATACGCAGTATTTT,CASSPTGSGTDTQYF
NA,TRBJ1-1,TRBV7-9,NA,TGTGCCAGCAGCTTACAGGGAGGCACTGAAGCTTTCTTT,CASSLQGGTEAFF
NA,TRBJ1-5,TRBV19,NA,TGTGCCAGTAGTATCCGGGGTAACGATCAGCCCCAGCATTTT,CASSIRGNDQPQHF
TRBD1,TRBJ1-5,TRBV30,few,TGTGCCTGGAGTCCCCGACAGGGGGCTGCTCAGCCCCAGCATTTT,CAWSPRQGAAQPQHF
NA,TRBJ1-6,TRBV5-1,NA,TGCGCCAGCAGTACCGACAGAAATAATTCACCCCTCCACTTT,CASSTDRNNSPLHF
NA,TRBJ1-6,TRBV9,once,TGTGCCAGCAGCGAAGGGACTACTAGTTCACCCCTCCACTTT,CASSEGTTSSPLHF
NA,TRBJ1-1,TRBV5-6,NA,TGTGCCAGCAGCTTGGGTCGCCTGAACACTGAAGCTTTCTTT,CASSLGRLNTEAFF
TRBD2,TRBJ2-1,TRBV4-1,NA,TGCGCCAGCAGACGACTAGCGGGGGAGAGCTCCTACAATGAGCAGTTCTTC,CASRRLAGESSYNEQFF
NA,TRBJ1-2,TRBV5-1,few,TGCGCCAGCAGCTTGGATGGCTACTACACCTTC,CASSLDGYYTF
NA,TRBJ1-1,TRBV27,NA,TGTGCCAGCAGTCCAAGTTTAGCGAACACTGAAGCTTTCTTT,CASSPSLANTEAFF
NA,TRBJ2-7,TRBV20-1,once,TGCAGTGCTCTAATATCCTACGAGCAGTACTTC,CSALISYEQYF
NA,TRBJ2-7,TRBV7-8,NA,TGTGCCAGCAGCTTAGTAGGATCGGGACGGAGCTCCTACGAGCAGTACTTC,CASSLVGSGRSSYEQYF
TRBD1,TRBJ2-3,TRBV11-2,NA,TGTGCCAGCAGCGACATTCCCAGGGGGCCAGATACGCAGTATTTT,CASSDIPRGPDTQYF
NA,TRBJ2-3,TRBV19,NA,TGTGCCAGTAGTATAGCGGGGTCTACTCGGGGAGATACGCAGTATTTT,CASSIAGSTRGDTQYF
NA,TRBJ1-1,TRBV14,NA,TGTGCCAGCAGCAAGGGGGGGAACACTGAAGCTTTCTTT,CASSKGGNTEAFF
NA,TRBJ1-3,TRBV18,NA,TGTGCCAGCTCACCACCATCCATTGGAAACACCATATATTTT,CASSPPSIGNTIYF
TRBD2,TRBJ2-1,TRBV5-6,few,TGTGCCAGCACTCCCGGGGGGGAGTACAATGAGCAGTTCTTC,CASTPGGEYNEQFF
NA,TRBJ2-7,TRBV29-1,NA,TGCAGCGTTATTCTTCGAGGCTACGAGCAGTACTTC,CSVILRGYEQYF
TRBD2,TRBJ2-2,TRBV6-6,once,TGTGCCAGCGACTGGGGGGGCACCGGGGAGCTGTTTTTT,CASDWGGTGELFF
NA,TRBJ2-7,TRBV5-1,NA,TGCGCCAGCAGCCGTGAGGTATTATCGGAGCAGTACTTC,CASSREVLSEQYF
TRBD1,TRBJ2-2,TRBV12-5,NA,TGTGCTAGTGTATGGGGACAGGGGATGGGCACCGGGGAGCTGTTTTTT,CASVWGQGMGTGELFF
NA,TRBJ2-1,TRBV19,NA,TGTGCCAGTAGTACCCTGCGCGGGGGCAATCCGGATGAGCAGTTCTTC,CASSTLRGGNPDEQFF
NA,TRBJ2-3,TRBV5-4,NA,TGTGCCAGCGGTTCGAAAGCCCAGCGTACGCAGTATTTT,CASGSKAQRTQYF
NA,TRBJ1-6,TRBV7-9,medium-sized,TGTGCCAGCAGCTTAGAAATAGCAAGTCAGTCACCCCTCCACTTT,CASSLEIASQSPLHF
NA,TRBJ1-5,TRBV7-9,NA,TGTGCCAGCAGCTTAGGGTTCAATCAGCCCCAGCATTTT,CASSLGFNQPQHF
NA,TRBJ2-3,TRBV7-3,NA,TGTGCCAGCAGCCCCGGCGGAGGGGCCGATACGCAGTATTTT,CASSPGGGADTQYF
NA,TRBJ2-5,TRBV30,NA,TGTGCCTGGGGAGGGGCGGCGGGGCAAGAGACCCAGTACTTC,CAWGGAAGQETQYF
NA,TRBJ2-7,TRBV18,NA,TGTGCCAGCTCACCTCCCTTGGGACGGCACTCCTACGAGCAGTACTTC,CASSPPLGRHSYEQYF
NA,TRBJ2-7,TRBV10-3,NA,TGTGCCATCAGTGAACATTTCTACGAGCAGTACTTC,CAISEHFYEQYF
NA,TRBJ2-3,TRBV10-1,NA,TGCGCCAGCAGTGAAGGCGGGGAGAACACAGATACGCAGTATTTT,CASSEGGENTDTQYF
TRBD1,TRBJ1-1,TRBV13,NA,TGTGCCAGCAGCCCCTCTGCGGTACAGGGGGAAGTAGGCACTGAAGCTTTCTTT,CASSPSAVQGEVGTEAFF
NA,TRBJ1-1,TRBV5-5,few,TGTGCCAGCAGCTTTGGGGCGAACACTGAAGCTTTCTTT,CASSFGANTEAFF
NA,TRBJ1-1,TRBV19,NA,TGTGCCAGTAGTATAGACCACGGGGCCGGGCGGGTCAAAGCTTTCTTT,CASSIDHGAGRVKAFF
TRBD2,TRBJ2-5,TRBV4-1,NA,TGCGCCAGCAGCCAAGATCAACACGCGGGGGGTAAAGAGACCCAGTACTTC,CASSQDQHAGGKETQYF
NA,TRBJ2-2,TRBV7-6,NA,TGTGCCAGCAGCTCCCGCTTGGACGGAACGAACACCGGGGAGCTGTTTTTT,CASSSRLDGTNTGELFF
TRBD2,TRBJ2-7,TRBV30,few,TGTGCCTCCTACGGATTGGCGGGGGGTCTCTACGAGCAGTACTTC,CASYGLAGGLYEQYF
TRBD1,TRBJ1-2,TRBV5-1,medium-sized,TGCGCCAGCAGCTTTGACAGGGCTGTGGATGGCTACACCTTC,CASSFDRAVDGYTF
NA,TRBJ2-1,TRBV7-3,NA,TGTGCCAGCAGCTTAAATGCCAGGGGGGGAGAGCAGTTCTTC,CASSLNARGGEQFF
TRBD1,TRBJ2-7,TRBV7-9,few,TGTGCCAGCAGCGTGGGACAGGCCTACGAGCAGTACTTC,CASSVGQAYEQYF
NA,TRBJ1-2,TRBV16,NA,TGTGCCAGCAGCCCTAGGAATTCTAACTATGGCTACACCTTC,CASSPRNSNYGYTF
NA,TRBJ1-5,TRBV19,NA,TGTGCCAGTAGCCGGCGAATGGGGGACACTAATCAGCCCCAGCATTTT,CASSRRMGDTNQPQHF
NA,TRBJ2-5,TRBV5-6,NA,TGTGCCAGCAGCTTCGGTCGGGGGCTGAAGACCCAGTACTTC,CASSFGRGLKTQYF
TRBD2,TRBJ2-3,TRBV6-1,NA,TGTGCCAGCATCACAACCTCGGGGGGGCTGGAGTATTTT,CASITTSGGLEYF